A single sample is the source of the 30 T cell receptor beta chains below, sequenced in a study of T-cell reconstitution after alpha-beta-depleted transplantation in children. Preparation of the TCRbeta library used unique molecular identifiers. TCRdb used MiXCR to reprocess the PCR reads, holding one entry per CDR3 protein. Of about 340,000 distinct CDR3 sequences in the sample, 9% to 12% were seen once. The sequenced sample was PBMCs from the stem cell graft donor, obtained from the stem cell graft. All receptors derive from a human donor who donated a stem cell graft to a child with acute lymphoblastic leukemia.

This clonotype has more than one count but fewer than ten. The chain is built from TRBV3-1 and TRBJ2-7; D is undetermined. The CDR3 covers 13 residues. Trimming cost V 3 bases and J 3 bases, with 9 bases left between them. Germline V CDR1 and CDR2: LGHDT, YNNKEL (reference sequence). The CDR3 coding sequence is TGTGCCAGCAGCCATGGGGTAAGCTACGAGCAGTACTTC. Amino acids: CASSHGVSYEQYF.

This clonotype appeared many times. CDR3 protein: CSASGRFYNEQFF. In DNA form, the CDR3 reads TGCAGTGCTAGCGGGAGGTTCTACAATGAGCAGTTCTTC. J is TRBJ2-1 and V is TRBV20-1; 7 nucleotides agree with TRBD2. The CDR3 runs to 13 residues. Germline assignment: CDR1 DFQATT and CDR2 SNEGSKA (reference sequence). V was pared by 3 bases and J by 3 bases, with 2 bases of the junction left unmatched.

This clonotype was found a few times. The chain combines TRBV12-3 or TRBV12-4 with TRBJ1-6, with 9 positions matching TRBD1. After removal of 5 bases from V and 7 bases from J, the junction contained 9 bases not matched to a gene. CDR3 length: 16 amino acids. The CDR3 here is CASSPDRGTANSPLHF. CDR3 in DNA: TGTGCCAGCAGTCCCGACAGGGGGACGGCGAATTCACCCCTCCACTTT.

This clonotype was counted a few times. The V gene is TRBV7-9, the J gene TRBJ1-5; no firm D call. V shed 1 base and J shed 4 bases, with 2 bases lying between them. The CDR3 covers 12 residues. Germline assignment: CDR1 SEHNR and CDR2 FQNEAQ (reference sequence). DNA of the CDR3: TGTGCCAGCAGCTTAGTTAATCAGCCCCAGCATTTT. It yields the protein CASSLVNQPQHF.

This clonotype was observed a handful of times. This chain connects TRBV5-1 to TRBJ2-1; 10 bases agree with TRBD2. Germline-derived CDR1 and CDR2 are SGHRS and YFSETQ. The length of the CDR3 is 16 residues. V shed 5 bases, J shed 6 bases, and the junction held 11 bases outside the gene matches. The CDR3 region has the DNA TGCGCCAGCAGGCAGCCGCTAGCGGGAGTTAGCAATGAGCAGTTCTTC. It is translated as CASRQPLAGVSNEQFF.

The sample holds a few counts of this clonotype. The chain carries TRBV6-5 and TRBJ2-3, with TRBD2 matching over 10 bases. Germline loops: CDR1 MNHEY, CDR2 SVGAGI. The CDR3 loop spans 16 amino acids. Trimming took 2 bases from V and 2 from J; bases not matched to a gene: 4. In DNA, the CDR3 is TGTGCCAGCAGTTACCGAAGCGGGAGGGCCACAGATACGCAGTATTTT. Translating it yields CASSYRSGRATDTQYF.

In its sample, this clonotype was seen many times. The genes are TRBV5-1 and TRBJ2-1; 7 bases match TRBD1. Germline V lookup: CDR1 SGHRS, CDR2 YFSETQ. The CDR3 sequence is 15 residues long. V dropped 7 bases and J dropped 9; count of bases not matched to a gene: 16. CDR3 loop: CASGPQGTPVIEQFF. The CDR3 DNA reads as TGCGCCAGCGGACCACAGGGGACCCCAGTCATTGAGCAGTTCTTC.

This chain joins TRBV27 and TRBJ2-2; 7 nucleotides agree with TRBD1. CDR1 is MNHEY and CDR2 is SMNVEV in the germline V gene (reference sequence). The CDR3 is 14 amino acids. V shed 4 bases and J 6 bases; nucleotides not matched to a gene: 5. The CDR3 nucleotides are TGTGCCAGCAGTTCGTCGACAGGGCCCGGGGAGCTGTTTTTT. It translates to CASSSSTGPGELFF.

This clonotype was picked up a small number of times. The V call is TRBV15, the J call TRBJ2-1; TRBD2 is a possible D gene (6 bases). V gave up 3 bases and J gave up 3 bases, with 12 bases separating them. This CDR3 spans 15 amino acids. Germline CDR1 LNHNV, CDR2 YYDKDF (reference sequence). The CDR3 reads CATSRGSGNYNEQFF. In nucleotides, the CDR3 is TGTGCCACCAGCAGGGGTAGCGGTAACTACAATGAGCAGTTCTTC.

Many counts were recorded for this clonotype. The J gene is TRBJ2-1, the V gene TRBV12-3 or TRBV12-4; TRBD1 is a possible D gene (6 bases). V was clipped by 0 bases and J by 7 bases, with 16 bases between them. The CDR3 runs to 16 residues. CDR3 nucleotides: TGTGCCAGCAGTTTAGCCTATAACGCGCAGGGGAATGAGCAGTTCTTC. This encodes CASSLAYNAQGNEQFF.

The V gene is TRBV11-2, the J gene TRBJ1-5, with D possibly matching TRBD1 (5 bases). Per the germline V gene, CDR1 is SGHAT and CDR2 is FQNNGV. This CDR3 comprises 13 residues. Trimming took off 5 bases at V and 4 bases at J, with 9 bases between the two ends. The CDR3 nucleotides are TGTGCCAGCAGCCAGGACATGAATCAGCCCCAGCATTTT. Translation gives CASSQDMNQPQHF.

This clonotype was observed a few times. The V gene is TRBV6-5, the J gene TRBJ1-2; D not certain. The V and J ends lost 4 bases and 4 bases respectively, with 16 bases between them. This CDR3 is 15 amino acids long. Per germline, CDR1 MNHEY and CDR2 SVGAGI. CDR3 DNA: TGTGCCAGCAGTTCCCCCCGTGGTGCAGCCTATGGCTACACCTTC. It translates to CASSSPRGAAYGYTF.

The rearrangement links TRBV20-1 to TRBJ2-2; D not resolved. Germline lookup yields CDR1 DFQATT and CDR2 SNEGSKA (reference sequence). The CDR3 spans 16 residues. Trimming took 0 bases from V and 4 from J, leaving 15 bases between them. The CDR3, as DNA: TGCAGTGCTAGAGATGGCTTAAGGCAGGCCACCGGGGAGCTGTTTTTT. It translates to CSARDGLRQATGELFF.

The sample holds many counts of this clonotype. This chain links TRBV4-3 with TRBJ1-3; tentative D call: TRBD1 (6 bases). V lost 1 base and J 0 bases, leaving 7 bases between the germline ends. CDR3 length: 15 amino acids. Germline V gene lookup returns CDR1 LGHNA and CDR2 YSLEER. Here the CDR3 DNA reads TGCGCCAGCAGCCAAGCCAGGGGCTCTGGAAACACCATATATTTT. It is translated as CASSQARGSGNTIYF.

The CDR3 DNA follows: TGTGCCAGCAGTGGGGATGCCTACAATGAGCAGTTCTTC. It translates to CASSGDAYNEQFF. The chain is built from TRBV28 and TRBJ2-1; D remains unclear. The ends were cut back, 5 bases at V and 2 bases at J, with 7 bases in the middle. Germline CDR1 MDHEN, CDR2 SYDVKM. This CDR3 contains 13 residues. Full variable domain (remainder filled in from reference TRBV28 and TRBJ2-1): DVKVTQSSRYLVKRTGEKVFLECVQDMDHENMFWYRQDPGLGLRLIYFSYDVKMKEKGDIPEGYSVSREKKERFSLILESASTNQTSMYLCASSGDAYNEQFFGPGTRLTVL.

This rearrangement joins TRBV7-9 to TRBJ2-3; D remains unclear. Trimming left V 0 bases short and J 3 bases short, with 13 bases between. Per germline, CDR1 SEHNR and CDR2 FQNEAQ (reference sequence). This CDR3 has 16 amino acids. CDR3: CASSLAHSLYTDTQYF. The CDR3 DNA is TGTGCCAGCAGCTTAGCCCACAGCCTCTATACAGATACGCAGTATTTT.

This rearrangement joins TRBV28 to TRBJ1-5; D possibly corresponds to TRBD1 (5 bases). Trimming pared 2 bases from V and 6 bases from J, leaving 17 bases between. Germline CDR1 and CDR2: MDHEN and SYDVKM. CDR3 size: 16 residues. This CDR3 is CASSLVGLGGSQPQHF. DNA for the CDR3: TGTGCCAGCAGTTTAGTGGGCCTGGGGGGTAGTCAGCCCCAGCATTTT. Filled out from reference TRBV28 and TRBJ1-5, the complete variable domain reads DVKVTQSSRYLVKRTGEKVFLECVQDMDHENMFWYRQDPGLGLRLIYFSYDVKMKEKGDIPEGYSVSREKKERFSLILESASTNQTSMYLCASSLVGLGGSQPQHFGDGTRLSIL.

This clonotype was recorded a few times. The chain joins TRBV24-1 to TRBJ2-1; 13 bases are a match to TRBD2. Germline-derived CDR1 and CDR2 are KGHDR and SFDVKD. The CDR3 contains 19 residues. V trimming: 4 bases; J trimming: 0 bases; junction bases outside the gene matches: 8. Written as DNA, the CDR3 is TGTGCCACCAGTGACAGATGGACTAGCGGGGGAAGCTCCTACAATGAGCAGTTCTTC. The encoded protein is CATSDRWTSGGSSYNEQFF.

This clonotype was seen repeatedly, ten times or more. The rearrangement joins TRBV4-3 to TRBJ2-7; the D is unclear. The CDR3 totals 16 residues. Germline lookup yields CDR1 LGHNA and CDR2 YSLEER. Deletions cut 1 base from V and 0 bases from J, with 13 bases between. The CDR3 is CASSQGWVSFSYEQYF. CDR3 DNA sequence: TGCGCCAGCAGCCAAGGATGGGTCTCGTTCTCCTACGAGCAGTACTTC.

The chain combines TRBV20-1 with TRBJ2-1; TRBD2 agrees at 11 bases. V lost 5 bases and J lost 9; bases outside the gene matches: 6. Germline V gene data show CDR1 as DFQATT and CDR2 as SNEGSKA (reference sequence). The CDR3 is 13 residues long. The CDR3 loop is CSAGLAGGSEQFF. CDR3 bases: TGCAGTGCTGGGCTAGCGGGAGGCTCTGAGCAGTTCTTC.

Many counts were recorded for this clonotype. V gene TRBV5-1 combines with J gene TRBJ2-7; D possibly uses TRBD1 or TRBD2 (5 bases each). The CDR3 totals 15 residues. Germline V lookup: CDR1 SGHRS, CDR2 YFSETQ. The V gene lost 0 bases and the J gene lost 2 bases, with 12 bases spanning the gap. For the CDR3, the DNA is TGCGCCAGCAGCTTGGGAGGGACGTTTACCTACGAGCAGTACTTC. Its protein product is CASSLGGTFTYEQYF.

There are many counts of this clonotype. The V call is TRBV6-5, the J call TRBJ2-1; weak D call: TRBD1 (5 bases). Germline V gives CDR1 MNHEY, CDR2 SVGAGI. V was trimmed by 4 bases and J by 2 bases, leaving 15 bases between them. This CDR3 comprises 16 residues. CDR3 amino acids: CASSSQLGAPYNEQFF. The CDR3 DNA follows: TGTGCCAGCAGTTCTCAACTTGGGGCCCCCTACAATGAGCAGTTCTTC.

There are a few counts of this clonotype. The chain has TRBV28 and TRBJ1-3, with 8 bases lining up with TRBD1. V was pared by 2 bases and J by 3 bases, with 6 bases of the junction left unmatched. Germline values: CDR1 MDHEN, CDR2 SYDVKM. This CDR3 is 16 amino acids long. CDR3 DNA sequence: TGTGCCAGCAGTTTAGCAGGACAGGGCGGTGGAAACACCATATATTTT. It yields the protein CASSLAGQGGGNTIYF.

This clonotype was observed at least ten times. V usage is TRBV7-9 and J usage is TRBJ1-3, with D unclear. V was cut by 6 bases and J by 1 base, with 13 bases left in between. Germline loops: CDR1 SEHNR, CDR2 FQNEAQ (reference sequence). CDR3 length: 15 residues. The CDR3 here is CASSQFSGSGNTIYF. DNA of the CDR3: TGTGCCAGCAGTCAATTCTCGGGTTCTGGAAACACCATATATTTT. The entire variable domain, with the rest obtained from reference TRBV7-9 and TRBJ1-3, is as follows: DTGVSQNPRHKITKRGQNVTFRCDPISEHNRLYWYRQTLGQGPEFLTYFQNEAQLEKSRLLSDRFSAERPKGSFSTLEIQRTEQGDSAMYLCASSQFSGSGNTIYFGEGSWLTVV.

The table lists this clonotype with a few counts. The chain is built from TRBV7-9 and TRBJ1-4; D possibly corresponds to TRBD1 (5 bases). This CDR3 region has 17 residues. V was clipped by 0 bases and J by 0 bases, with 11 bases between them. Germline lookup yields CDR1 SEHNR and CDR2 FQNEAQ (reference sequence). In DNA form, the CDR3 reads TGTGCCAGCAGCTTAGCATTTCAGGGAGCAACTAATGAAAAACTGTTTTTT. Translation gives CASSLAFQGATNEKLFF.

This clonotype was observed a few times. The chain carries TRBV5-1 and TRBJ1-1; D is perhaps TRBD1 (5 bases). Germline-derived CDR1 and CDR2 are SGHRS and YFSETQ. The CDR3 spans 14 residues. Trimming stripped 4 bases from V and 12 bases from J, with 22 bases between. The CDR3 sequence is CASSRLLGPENSFF. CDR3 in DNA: TGCGCCAGCAGCCGTTTATTGGGGCCTGAAAATTCTTTCTTT.

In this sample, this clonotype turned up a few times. The CDR3 bases are TGTGCCAGCAGTTACGGACTAGGTGGCGAGCAGTACTTC. Residues: CASSYGLGGEQYF. The chain is built from TRBV6-5 and TRBJ2-7; 7 bases agree with TRBD2. CDR3 length: 13 amino acids. Germline V gene data show CDR1 as MNHEY and CDR2 as SVGAGI. The V segment lost 2 bases and the J segment 6 bases; nucleotides outside the gene matches: 4.

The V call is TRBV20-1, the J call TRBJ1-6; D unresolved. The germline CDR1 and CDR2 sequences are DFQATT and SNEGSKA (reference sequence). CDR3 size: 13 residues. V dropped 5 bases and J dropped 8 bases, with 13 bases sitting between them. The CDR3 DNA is TGCAGTGCTCCCCTTCGGTTGGATTCACCCCTCCACTTT. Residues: CSAPLRLDSPLHF.

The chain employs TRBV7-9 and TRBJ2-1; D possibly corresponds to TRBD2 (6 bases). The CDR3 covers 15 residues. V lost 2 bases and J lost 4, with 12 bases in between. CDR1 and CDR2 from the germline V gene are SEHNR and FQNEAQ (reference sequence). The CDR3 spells CASSLRRGPYNEQFF. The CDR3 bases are TGTGCCAGCAGCTTAAGGCGGGGACCTTACAATGAGCAGTTCTTC.

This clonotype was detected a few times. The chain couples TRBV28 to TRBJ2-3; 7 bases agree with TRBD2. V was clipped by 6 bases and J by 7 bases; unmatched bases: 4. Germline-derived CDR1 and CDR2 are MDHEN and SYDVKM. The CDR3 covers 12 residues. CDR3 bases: TGTGCCAGCAGGACTAGCAGTAATACGCAGTATTTT. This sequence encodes CASRTSSNTQYF.